This is a list of T cell receptor beta chains from one sample in a study of identical twins. Via MiXCR, TCRdb re-called the 5' RACE reads, giving one row per CDR3 protein. The sample holds roughly 190,000 distinct CDR3 sequences; approximately 15% are singletons and the top ten take 40%. The sample also formed part of further work on T cells expressing NK-cell markers.

The sequenced sample was CD8+ T cells sorted from blood. The receptors shown here come from a woman between 18 and 30 years old in good health. Both conserved end residues are part of each CDR3. D genes are given only for firm matches. Expanded clones get a size class; other rows say once, few or many, or leave the size out.

V gene,clone size,D gene,J gene,CDR3 DNA,CDR3 protein
TRBV5-1,few,.,TRBJ1-2,TGCGCCAGCAGCCAAGGAAACCGGGGGTACAGGGAAGGCTACACCTTC,CASSQGNRGYREGYTF
TRBV5-1,.,.,TRBJ2-7,TGCGCCAGCAGCTTGGATCTAAGACAGCCGGAGCAGTACTTC,CASSLDLRQPEQYF
TRBV7-9,few,TRBD2,TRBJ2-1,TGTGCCAGCTACGTTCCGGGGGGGCGAAATGAGCAGTTCTTC,CASYVPGGRNEQFF
TRBV15,few,.,TRBJ2-7,TGTGCCACCAGCAGAGATTTTGGGGGCTACGAGCAGTACTTC,CATSRDFGGYEQYF
TRBV12-3/TRBV12-4,few,.,TRBJ2-1,TGTGCCAGCGGGCATGAGCAGTTCTTC,CASGHEQFF
TRBV5-1,few,.,TRBJ2-7,TGCGCCAGCAGCTTGGACCCCGGCTACGAGCAGTACTTC,CASSLDPGYEQYF
TRBV6-2/TRBV6-3,.,TRBD1,TRBJ2-1,TGTGCCAGCAGTTACTCGATAGGATTCCGGACAGGTAATGCCGACAATGAGCAGTTCTTC,CASSYSIGFRTGNADNEQFF
TRBV10-3,few,.,TRBJ2-7,TGTGCCATCAGTGAAACTGACAGTTCTTACGAGCAGTACTTC,CAISETDSSYEQYF
TRBV10-1,many,.,TRBJ2-5,TGCGCCAGCAGTGAGACCTTCCAAGAGACCCAGTACTTC,CASSETFQETQYF
TRBV6-1,.,.,TRBJ2-1,TGTGCCAGCAGTACGGAGATTAGTAGGCATGAGCAGTTCTTC,CASSTEISRHEQFF
TRBV9,.,TRBD1,TRBJ1-2,TGTGCCAGCAGCGTAGAGGTCGTAAGGGGGACAGAAACCTACTATGGCTACACCTTC,CASSVEVVRGTETYYGYTF
TRBV7-8,few,.,TRBJ2-1,TGTGCCAGCAGCCTAGGGGAGGCAGTGCAGTTCTTC,CASSLGEAVQFF
TRBV12-3/TRBV12-4,.,TRBD2,TRBJ2-3,TGTGCCAGCAGTTTATTTCCGGGGGGGCCTAGGGATACGCAGTATTTT,CASSLFPGGPRDTQYF
TRBV18,few,.,TRBJ2-6,TGTGCCAGCTCACCGGGCGGGGGCCCCTCTGGGGCCAACGTCCTGACTTTC,CASSPGGGPSGANVLTF
TRBV24-1,few,TRBD1,TRBJ2-1,TGTGCCACCAGTGATCCGGGGACAGGGGATGAGCAGTTCTTC,CATSDPGTGDEQFF
TRBV9,.,.,TRBJ2-2,TGTGCCAGCAGCGTCGCAGGGCCGAACACCGGGGAGCTGTTTTTT,CASSVAGPNTGELFF
TRBV20-1,.,TRBD1,TRBJ1-2,TGCAGTGCTCCCTCCGGGACAGGGGCGTATGGCTACACCTTC,CSAPSGTGAYGYTF